Listed below are T cell receptor beta chains from one sample, sequenced in a study of T cells in Graves' hyperthyroidism and ophthalmopathy. TCRdb used MiXCR to reprocess the multiplex PCR reads, holding one entry per CDR3 protein. The sample records a few hundred thousand distinct CDR3 sequences, about 14% being singletons. Material for sequencing was blood. The receptors originated from a woman aged 30 to 39 with Graves' ophthalmopathy. Both conserved end residues are part of each CDR3. Each record gives: CDR3 DNA, CDR3 protein, clone size, D gene, CDR3 length, J gene, V gene. D genes are given only for firm matches. A clone size is listed for some rows: how often the clone was seen (once, few, many), or a class if it is expanded.

TGTGCCAGCTCACCATCTATTCCGATAACCGGGGAGCTGTTTTTT CASSPSIPITGELFF many - 15 TRBJ2-2 TRBV18
TGTGCCAGCTCATCAGTAGGGACACCCTCCCGGGAGCTGTTTTTT CASSSVGTPSRELFF many - 15 TRBJ2-2 TRBV18
TGTGCCAGCAGCTGGGGGCCCCGAGGGTACGGGGAGCTGTTTTTT CASSWGPRGYGELFF many - 15 TRBJ2-2 TRBV11-3
TGCGCCAGCAGCTTGGCGTCGGGGGGGGAAGCTTTCTTT CASSLASGGEAFF many - 13 TRBJ1-1 TRBV5-1
TGCAGTGCTAGAGGGTGGGGGGCCCTATACAATGAGCAGTTCTTC CSARGWGALYNEQFF few - 15 TRBJ2-1 TRBV20-1
TGTGCCAGCTCACCGAGGGACAGGAGGGGTGGCTTCTACGAGCAGTACTTC CASSPRDRRGGFYEQYF many TRBD1 17 TRBJ2-7 TRBV18
TGTGCCAGCAGCTTGGGAGACAGGGCAAGTGATACGCAGTATTTT CASSLGDRASDTQYF many TRBD1 15 TRBJ2-3 TRBV11-2
TGTGCCAGCAGCCCCCTGGCCACTGATTCACCCCTCCACTTT CASSPLATDSPLHF - - 14 TRBJ1-6 TRBV5-4
TGTGCCAGCAGCTTTTCGACAGGGAGTCCTGAAGCTTTCTTT CASSFSTGSPEAFF many TRBD1 14 TRBJ1-1 TRBV7-8
TGTGCCAGCAGTGGACTCAAAGTGGAGACCCAGTACTTC CASSGLKVETQYF - - 13 TRBJ2-5 TRBV5-4
TGCGCCAGCAGCCGACAGGGCGACTACGAGCAGTACTTC CASSRQGDYEQYF many TRBD1 13 TRBJ2-7 TRBV5-1
TGTGCTAGTGGTTTGCCACGAGGGGATGGCTACACCTTC CASGLPRGDGYTF few - 13 TRBJ1-2 TRBV12-5
TGTGCCAGCAGGCCGGGGACCAAAATCGGAGGCGTTTTCTTT CASRPGTKIGGVFF - - 14 TRBJ1-1 TRBV6-2/TRBV6-3
TGTGCCAGTAGTAGAATACCAACGGGCTCAAACACTGAAGCTTTCTTT CASSRIPTGSNTEAFF - - 16 TRBJ1-1 TRBV19
TGCGCCAGCAGGCGGGGGACAGGCGCGAACACCGGGGAGCTGTTTTTT CASRRGTGANTGELFF many - 16 TRBJ2-2 TRBV5-1
TGTGCCTGGAGTGTACGGGTTGGTGGGACAGCTTACAATGAGCAGTTCTTC CAWSVRVGGTAYNEQFF many TRBD1 17 TRBJ2-1 TRBV30
TGTGCCGGCAGCCATGGGCCACAGGGAACTAATGAAAAACTGTTTTTT CAGSHGPQGTNEKLFF - - 16 TRBJ1-4 TRBV16
TGTGCCAGCAGCCTCCGCGGGCTATGGGACAGCCCCTCCTACAATGAGCAGTTCTTC CASSLRGLWDSPSYNEQFF many TRBD1 19 TRBJ2-1 TRBV7-6
TGTGCCAGCAGCTTATTTCCCTTGGCCCACTCCCCAGCGACCCAGTACTTC CASSLFPLAHSPATQYF many - 17 TRBJ2-5 TRBV13
TGTGCCAGCAGTTCGGGACATCGGGGAGGCAATCAGCCCCAGCATTTT CASSSGHRGGNQPQHF - - 16 TRBJ1-5 TRBV28
TGTGCCAGCAGTCCACGGACAGGGTGGACTGAAGCTTTCTTT CASSPRTGWTEAFF many TRBD1 14 TRBJ1-1 TRBV27
TGTGCCAGCAGTTACGGGGGTGGAACGAGTCAGCCCCAGCATTTT CASSYGGGTSQPQHF - - 15 TRBJ1-5 TRBV6-5
TGTGCCAGCAGCGTCGGCCGTCTATCCAATGAGCAGTTCTTC CASSVGRLSNEQFF many - 14 TRBJ2-1 TRBV11-1
TGCAGTGCTACGATAGATGCGGTCTCTGGAAACACCATATATTTT CSATIDAVSGNTIYF many - 15 TRBJ1-3 TRBV20-1
TGTGCCAGCAGCTCGACAGCTTCTTACCAAGAGACCCAGTACTTC CASSSTASYQETQYF - - 15 TRBJ2-5 TRBV7-9
TGCAGTGGCACGGGACAGGGTCCTTTCTACGAGCAGTACTTC CSGTGQGPFYEQYF many TRBD1 14 TRBJ2-7 TRBV20-1
TGTGCCAGCAGTACCGGACTAGCGGGGCCCGAGGGAAACATTCAGTACTTC CASSTGLAGPEGNIQYF many TRBD2 17 TRBJ2-4 TRBV12-3/TRBV12-4
TGTGCCAGCAGACCCTTGGCGGGGGGGCCGAGGAATGAGCAGTTCTTC CASRPLAGGPRNEQFF few TRBD2 16 TRBJ2-1 TRBV5-6
TGTGCCAGCAGACCCCAGACAGGGGGGAACTATGGCTACACCTTC CASRPQTGGNYGYTF few TRBD1 15 TRBJ1-2 TRBV28
TGTGCCAGCAGTGTTGTGGGAACCTCCTACGAGCAGTACTTC CASSVVGTSYEQYF many - 14 TRBJ2-7 TRBV2
TGTGCCAGCAGCTCTAGACCCCAGGGTCCCAATGAGCAGTTCTTC CASSSRPQGPNEQFF many - 15 TRBJ2-1 TRBV7-9
TGTGCCAGCAGTTCCCAGGGGGGGCAGGGGGCGGTCGAGCAGTACTTC CASSSQGGQGAVEQYF many - 16 TRBJ2-7 TRBV12-3/TRBV12-4
TGTGCTAGTGGTTTGTCGGGACAGGGCGGGCAGCCCCAGCATTTT CASGLSGQGGQPQHF - TRBD1 15 TRBJ1-5 TRBV12-5
TGCGCCAGCAGCTTGGCCGGGACAGCCAATCAGCCCCAGCATTTT CASSLAGTANQPQHF - TRBD1 15 TRBJ1-5 TRBV5-1
TGTGCCAGCAGCGTAGGCACAGAGGGAACCTACGAGCAGTACTTC CASSVGTEGTYEQYF many - 15 TRBJ2-7 TRBV9